This TCR beta chain comes out of a study of CD8 T cells in Susac syndrome. Sequencing of TCR beta drew on CD8+ and CD4+ T cells from blood. Relapsing-remitting disease, either stable or active, was present in the treatment-naive patients who were the multiple sclerosis controls. TEMRA cells were FACS-enriched and CD8+ and CD4+ T cells negatively isolated. With V trimmed by 0 bases and J by 0 bases, 9 bases remained unmatched. The length of the CDR3 is 18 residues. The germline V gene has CDR1 SEHNR and CDR2 FQNEAQ (reference sequence). It was with random hexamers that about 0.45 to 1 ug RNA was reverse transcribed. It was immunoSEQ multiplex PCR that amplified TCR beta CDR3 across 54 Vbeta and 13 Jbeta. From the immunoSEQ multiplex PCR reads, TCRdb called clonotypes with MiXCR, one entry per CDR3 protein. The sample has about 130,000 distinct CDR3 sequences; roughly 80% are singletons.

The chain carries TRBV7-9 and TRBJ2-7; TRBD1 matches at 9 bases. The clonotype originates from a human donor with multiple sclerosis. Material for sequencing was CD8+ T cells from PBMCs. Here the CDR3 DNA reads TGTGCCAGCAGCTTAGCGGGAGAGGGGACAGGGATCTCCTACGAGCAGTACGTC. This encodes CASSLAGEGTGISYEQYV.